This T cell receptor beta chain was found in a study of shared clonotypes between healthy human individuals. The CDR3 has 16 amino acids. Germline assignment: CDR1 KGHSH and CDR2 LQKENI. The V segment lost 5 bases and the J segment 7 bases; nucleotides outside the gene matches: 10. Some clones are missing from TCRdb's copy, which holds only in-frame ones; the method was immunoSEQ multiplex PCR. The sample yields about 640,000 clones, 72% seen once. The origin of this receptor is a woman aged 30 to 39 in good health. The sample taken for sequencing was memory CD4+ T cells sorted from blood. Subset noted: CD45RA-negative fraction. The chain links TRBV18 to TRBJ2-1; 11 bases match TRBD1. The CDR3 here is CASSTGQGAIWNEQFF. DNA for the CDR3: TGTGCCAGCTCAACTGGACAGGGGGCGATTTGGAATGAGCAGTTCTTC.